The 30 T cell receptor beta chains in this list originate from one sample, sequenced in a study of CD8 T cells in ankylosing spondylitis. Study outcomes and limitations: A TCR beta motif of about 8 highly homologous variants seemed to mark ankylosing spondylitis blood.

A single record per CDR3 protein comes from TCRdb applying MiXCR to the 5' RACE reads. Here the sample spans fewer than 500,000 distinct CDR3 sequences, about a fifth being singletons. Their antigen targets remain unknown. Material: blood, either unsorted or a sorted T cell fraction (not recorded which). These receptors were collected from a male donor with ankylosing spondylitis.

The V call is TRBV20-1, the J call TRBJ1-6; D is possibly TRBD1 (6 bases). There are 16 residues in the CDR3. CDR1 is DFQATT, CDR2 SNEGSKA, per germline (reference sequence). V shed 5 bases and J shed 2 bases, with 16 bases lying between them. The CDR3 protein is CSAETGAVTYNSPLHF. The DNA of the CDR3 is TGCAGTGCTGAGACGGGGGCAGTTACCTATAATTCACCCCTCCACTTT.

This clonotype was observed a handful of times. The rearrangement links TRBV7-2 to TRBJ2-5; D possibly corresponds to TRBD1 (6 bases). Germline V gene sequence: CDR1 SGHTA, CDR2 FQGNSA. V was trimmed by 7 bases and J by 2 bases, leaving 11 bases between them. This CDR3 contains 13 residues. Written as DNA, the CDR3 is TGTGCCAGCAAGCAAGGGGGACAAGAGACCCAGTACTTC. Translation: CASKQGGQETQYF.

This clonotype was picked up a small number of times. J is TRBJ2-6 and V is TRBV29-1; possibly TRBD1 for D (6 bases). The CDR3 is 14 residues long. Deletions cut 6 bases from V and 3 bases from J, with 12 bases between. The V gene's germline CDR1 is SQVTM and CDR2 ANQGSEA. CDR3 residues: CSVATGFGANVLTF. The DNA of the CDR3 is TGCAGCGTCGCAACAGGGTTTGGGGCCAACGTCCTGACTTTC.

Only a few counts were recorded for this clonotype. The chain recombines TRBV11-2 with TRBJ2-7; TRBD1 matches at 7 bases. The CDR3 contains 15 residues. Germline-derived CDR1 and CDR2 are SGHAT and FQNNGV. Trimming at V came to 0 bases and at J to 3 bases, leaving 5 bases not matched to a gene. The CDR3 DNA reads TGTGCCAGCAGCTTAGAACAGGGGTTTTTCTACGAGCAGTACTTC. Translation gives CASSLEQGFFYEQYF.

The chain uses TRBV5-1 and TRBJ2-1; 12 nucleotides align to TRBD2. Germline-derived CDR1 and CDR2 are SGHRS and YFSETQ. With 5 bases clipped from V and 6 bases from J, the junction kept 3 bases outside the gene matches. The CDR3 has 14 residues. The CDR3 sequence: CASRTSGSFNEQFF. The CDR3 region has the DNA TGCGCCAGCAGGACTAGCGGGAGTTTCAATGAGCAGTTCTTC.

This clonotype came up a few times. The rearrangement uses TRBV12-3 or TRBV12-4 and TRBJ2-1, with a possible D match to TRBD1 (5 bases). CDR3 length equals 15 residues. Trimming pared 2 bases from V and 8 bases from J, leaving 16 bases between. The chain's CDR3 is CASSLTGSRFDEQFF. The CDR3 DNA reads as TGTGCCAGCAGTTTAACAGGATCCAGGTTCGATGAGCAGTTCTTC.

The CDR3, as DNA: TGTGCCAGCAGCGGCGTGGGCGGTTACACAGATACGCAGTATTTT. This translates into CASSGVGGYTDTQYF. This chain connects TRBV9 to TRBJ2-3; D is undetermined. The CDR3 runs 15 residues. V dropped 3 bases and J dropped 2 bases, with 13 bases sitting between them. Per the germline V gene, CDR1 is SGDLS and CDR2 is YYNGEE.

The chain links TRBV9 to TRBJ2-7; TRBD2 matches at 9 bases. The V gene end was trimmed by 4 bases and the J gene end by 4 bases; junction bases not matched to a gene: 9. The CDR3 consists of 15 residues. CDR1 is SGDLS and CDR2 is YYNGEE in the germline V gene. CDR3: CASSTSTSGPYEQYF. As DNA, the CDR3 is TGTGCCAGCAGCACATCGACTAGCGGTCCATACGAGCAGTACTTC.

This chain joins TRBV7-3 and TRBJ2-2, with 12 bases matching TRBD1. There are 17 residues in the CDR3. Germline V CDR1 and CDR2: SGHTA, FQGTGA. After removal of 3 bases from V and 7 bases from J, the junction contained 9 bases not matched to a gene. The CDR3 bases are TGTGCCAGCAGCTTGCCCCGGGACAGGGGGCGCGGCGGGGAGCTGTTTTTT. This gives the protein CASSLPRDRGRGGELFF.

This clonotype was picked up a small number of times. This chain uses TRBV4-1 with TRBJ2-7, with 7 bases aligning to TRBD1. Germline V gene data show CDR1 as MGHRA and CDR2 as YSYEKL. V lost 2 bases to trimming and J lost 6 bases; unmatched junction nucleotides: 4. This CDR3 is built from 13 residues. CDR3 sequence: CASSQPDRAEQYF. In nucleotides, the CDR3 is TGCGCCAGCAGCCAACCCGACAGGGCCGAGCAGTACTTC.

This clonotype was picked up a small number of times. CDR3 nucleotide sequence: TGTGCCATCAGCCCCGGGACCACTGAAGCTTTCTTT. This sequence encodes CAISPGTTEAFF. J is TRBJ1-1 and V is TRBV10-3; D possibly corresponds to TRBD1 (5 bases). In germline, CDR1 is ENHRY, CDR2 SYGVKD. V lost 6 bases and J 4 bases, leaving 9 bases between the germline ends. The CDR3 has 12 residues.

This clonotype was seen a few times. CDR3 in amino acids: CAISGGLVGSYNEQFF. The DNA of the CDR3 is TGTGCCATCAGTGGCGGTCTAGTCGGCTCCTACAATGAGCAGTTCTTC. The V call is TRBV10-3, the J call TRBJ2-1; D is undetermined. V dropped 4 bases and J dropped 0 bases, with 13 bases sitting between them. Germline V gene lookup returns CDR1 ENHRY and CDR2 SYGVKD. The CDR3 consists of 16 residues.

This clonotype was detected only a few times. This sequence joins TRBV6-1 and TRBJ1-4, with TRBD1 matching 8 bases. Germline V lookup: CDR1 MNHNS, CDR2 SASEGT. V was pared by 5 bases and J by 7 bases, with 12 bases of the junction left unmatched. The CDR3 is made up of 16 amino acids. CDR3 region: CASSPPVDRGAEKLFF. DNA for the CDR3: TGTGCCAGCAGTCCACCAGTCGACAGGGGTGCTGAAAAACTGTTTTTT.

This clonotype has a count of ten or more. This chain connects TRBV10-3 to TRBJ1-5; perhaps TRBD1 as D (5 bases). Looked up from germline, CDR1 is ENHRY and CDR2 is SYGVKD. Trimming shortened V by 0 bases and J by 5 bases, and 14 bases separated the two germline ends. This CDR3 has 16 amino acids. The CDR3 nucleotides read TGTGCCATCAGTGAGTCGTTTCGGGGGGAGGATCAGCCCCAGCATTTT. This codes for CAISESFRGEDQPQHF.

The chain combines TRBV7-3 with TRBJ2-1; D unclear. The CDR3 is 14 amino acids. Trimming pared 4 bases from V and 6 bases from J, leaving 13 bases between. Germline CDR1 reads SGHTA; CDR2 reads FQGTGA. The CDR3 sequence is CASSSHTNSNEQFF. Here the CDR3 DNA reads TGTGCCAGCAGCTCACACACCAACTCCAATGAGCAGTTCTTC.

Here the CDR3 DNA reads TGTGCCAGCAGCCCCCTCAGCGCCATTACAGATACGCAGTATTTT. This sequence encodes CASSPLSAITDTQYF. This sequence joins TRBV7-2 and TRBJ2-3; no firm D call. Germline V gene sequence: CDR1 SGHTA, CDR2 FQGNSA. The CDR3 runs 15 residues. V lost 5 bases, J lost 3 bases, and 15 bases lay in between.

The chain couples TRBV2 to TRBJ2-1, with D perhaps TRBD2 (5 bases). The V end lost 5 bases, the J end lost 0 bases, and 11 bases lay between the germline ends. CDR1 is SNHLY and CDR2 is FYNNEI in the germline V gene. This CDR3 has 15 amino acids. CDR3 sequence: CASSPRESSYNEQFF. The CDR3 coding sequence is TGTGCCAGCAGTCCTAGGGAGTCCTCCTACAATGAGCAGTTCTTC.

This clonotype was recorded a few times. The chain joins TRBV7-2 to TRBJ1-6; TRBD1 is a possible D gene (5 bases). The V end lost 1 base, the J end lost 19 bases, and 14 bases lay between the germline ends. Germline-derived CDR1 and CDR2 are SGHTA and FQGNSA. The CDR3 spans 12 residues. The CDR3 bases are TGTGCCAGCAGCTTAGGTCCAGGGTGGAGTCACTTT. Translation: CASSLGPGWSHF. The full variable domain, with the rest looked up from reference TRBV7-2 and TRBJ1-6, is GAGVSQSPSNKVTEKGKDVELRCDPISGHTALYWYRQSLGQGLEFLIYFQGNSAPDKSGLPSDRFSAERTGGSVSTLTIQRTQQEDSAVYLCASSLGPGWSHFGNGTRLTVT.

The chain carries TRBV28 and TRBJ2-2, with D perhaps matching TRBD2 (5 bases). Trimming cost V 4 bases and J 1 base, with 16 bases left between them. The CDR3 has 17 residues. Germline-derived CDR1 and CDR2 are MDHEN and SYDVKM. The CDR3 reads CASSSPWAGLNTGELFF. The CDR3 DNA sequence: TGTGCCAGCAGTTCCCCGTGGGCGGGTCTGAACACCGGGGAGCTGTTTTTT.

This clonotype was counted only a few times. V and J are TRBV20-1 and TRBJ2-4; D is unclear. CDR3 length equals 12 residues. Trimming stripped 3 bases from V and 6 bases from J, with 9 bases between. CDR1 and CDR2 (germline): DFQATT, SNEGSKA (reference sequence). CDR3 residues: CSARQGPNIQYF. CDR3 coding DNA: TGCAGTGCTAGGCAAGGGCCAAACATTCAGTACTTC.

The V call is TRBV3-1, the J call TRBJ1-5; D remains unclear. Germline V gene lookup returns CDR1 LGHDT and CDR2 YNNKEL (reference sequence). V was shortened by 0 bases and J by 3 bases, with 6 bases between the two germline ends. This CDR3 comprises 14 residues. CDR3 in amino acids: CASSQDRVNQPQHF. The CDR3 coding sequence is TGTGCCAGCAGCCAAGATAGGGTCAATCAGCCCCAGCATTTT.

V usage is TRBV7-2 and J usage is TRBJ2-7; 10 nucleotides agree with TRBD1. V gave up 7 bases and J gave up 4 bases; unmatched junction bases: 7. CDR1 is SGHTA and CDR2 is FQGNSA in the germline V gene. The CDR3 sequence is 14 residues long. The CDR3 region has the DNA TGTGCCAGCACCCGGGACAGGGGAAATTACGAGCAGTACTTC. Its protein is CASTRDRGNYEQYF.

The J gene is TRBJ1-1, the V gene TRBV5-1; 7 positions match TRBD1. Germline V gene sequence: CDR1 SGHRS, CDR2 YFSETQ. CDR3 length equals 16 residues. The ends lost 2 bases at V and 5 bases at J; junction bases unmatched: 12. The CDR3 nucleotides read TGCGCCAGCAGCTTAACTACAGGGGCCACCGGGACTGAAGCTTTCTTT. Protein: CASSLTTGATGTEAFF.

This clonotype was seen a handful of times. V is TRBV10-3 and J is TRBJ2-6; TRBD1 might be the D (5 bases). Germline V CDR1 and CDR2: ENHRY, SYGVKD. V lost 10 bases and J lost 5, with 15 bases in between. There are 14 residues in the CDR3. The CDR3 loop is CATQAVMRANVLTF. The CDR3 DNA is TGTGCCACACAGGCCGTGATGAGGGCCAACGTCCTGACTTTC.

This chain links TRBV19 with TRBJ2-7; D may match TRBD1 or TRBD2 (5 bases each). V dropped 4 bases and J dropped 6 bases, with 19 bases sitting between them. CDR3 length: 15 amino acids. The germline gives CDR1 LNHDA, CDR2 SQIVND (reference sequence). Here the CDR3 DNA reads TGTGCCAGTAGTAGAGGGGATCGGTACGTCGCCGAGCAGTACTTC. Translated, it gives CASSRGDRYVAEQYF. Full variable domain (remainder filled in from reference TRBV19 and TRBJ2-7): DGGITQSPKYLFRKEGQNVTLSCEQNLNHDAMYWYRQDPGQGLRLIYYSQIVNDFQKGDIAEGYSVSREKKESFPLTVTSAQKNPTAFYLCASSRGDRYVAEQYFGPGTRLTVT.

This chain links TRBV7-9 with TRBJ1-2; D unclear. Trimming left V 10 bases short and J 7 bases short, with 16 bases between. The germline V gene encodes CDR1 SEHNR and CDR2 FQNEAQ (reference sequence). The CDR3 contains 12 residues. Here the CDR3 DNA reads TGTGCCATTTCGAAACGGGCAGCTGGCTACACCTTC. It specifies CAISKRAAGYTF.

CDR3 bases: TGCAGTGCTCCCAGACTAGCGGGGTACGAGCAGTACTTC. It yields the protein CSAPRLAGYEQYF. This chain links TRBV20-1 with TRBJ2-7; TRBD2 agrees at 11 bases. The CDR3 is 13 residues long. V shed 5 bases, J shed 4 bases, and the junction held 4 bases outside the gene matches. Germline CDR1 is DFQATT and CDR2 is SNEGSKA (reference sequence).

This clonotype has at least ten counts. The chain is built from TRBV29-1 and TRBJ1-5; no clear D gene. Germline V gene lookup returns CDR1 SQVTM and CDR2 ANQGSEA. V lost 6 bases and J lost 5, with 14 bases in between. CDR3 size: 13 residues. The CDR3 spells CSVLIVGDQPQHF. Here the CDR3 DNA reads TGCAGCGTCCTTATTGTTGGTGATCAGCCCCAGCATTTT.

The gene calls are TRBV6-2 or TRBV6-3 and TRBJ2-1; the match to TRBD2 covers 10 bases. V trimming: 2 bases; J trimming: 6 bases; junction bases outside the gene matches: 10. The CDR3 is 17 residues long. Germline V gene sequence: CDR1 MNHEY, CDR2 SVGEGT. CDR3 amino acids: CASSYDLAGEDGNEQFF. The CDR3 DNA sequence: TGTGCCAGCAGTTACGACCTAGCGGGAGAAGATGGCAATGAGCAGTTCTTC.

This clonotype was detected only a few times. The chain joins TRBV7-2 to TRBJ1-1; D unclear. The CDR3 covers 13 residues. Trimming took off 5 bases at V and 1 base at J, with 8 bases between the two ends. Germline V gene sequence: CDR1 SGHTA, CDR2 FQGNSA. The CDR3 nucleotides read TGTGCCAGCAGCGCAAACCGGAACACTGAAGCTTTCTTT. It encodes CASSANRNTEAFF.